These T cell receptor beta chains were read from a single sample in a study of blood T cell repertoires in COVID-19. The assay was immunoSEQ multiplex PCR, and TCRdb's table has in-frame clones only and misses some. The sample gives some 210,000 clones, roughly four fifths of which show up once; about 7.3% is in the top ten. Specimen: peripheral blood. Receptor source: a woman in her forties or fifties with active or convalescent COVID-19. Each CDR3 is given with its conserved first and last residue. D genes are given only for firm matches. The size of a clone is reported for some rows only, either as once, few or many, or as a class for expanded clones.

V,size,J,D,DNA,CDR3
TRBV6-5,NA,TRBJ1-1,NA,TGTGCCAGCAGGAACCCGGGGGGGGGTACTGAAGCTTTCTTT,CASRNPGGGTEAFF
TRBV27,NA,TRBJ2-1,TRBD1,TGTGCCAGCAGTCCCCTGGACAGGGCGTACAATGAGCAGTTCTTC,CASSPLDRAYNEQFF
TRBV28,NA,TRBJ1-3,TRBD1,TGTGCCAGCAGTTTCAGAGGCAGGGGGCGCGTTGGAAACACCATATATTTT,CASSFRGRGRVGNTIYF
TRBV4-2,NA,TRBJ1-1,NA,TGTGCCAGCAGCCAAGAATATCACTCAGGCACTGAAGCTTTCTTT,CASSQEYHSGTEAFF
TRBV15,NA,TRBJ2-5,NA,TGTGCCACCAGCAGCCGGGACCGGGGGTCGGGAGAGACCCAGTACTTC,CATSSRDRGSGETQYF
TRBV28,NA,TRBJ2-3,NA,TGTGCCAGCAGTACATCCAGGAGGGGCACAGATACGCAGTATTTT,CASSTSRRGTDTQYF
TRBV28,many,TRBJ1-2,TRBD1,TGTGCCAGCAGCCCTGGACAGGGGCCGTTCGCCCACTTC,CASSPGQGPFAHF
TRBV19,NA,TRBJ1-2,TRBD1,TGTGCCAGTAGTTCCCGGGACAGGGCGGTCGGGACCTTC,CASSSRDRAVGTF
TRBV2,NA,TRBJ2-5,NA,TGTGCCAGCAGTGAAGCGCTCACGGTATTAGAGACCCAGTACTTC,CASSEALTVLETQYF
TRBV2,NA,TRBJ2-3,NA,TGTGCCAGCAGTGAAGGAAACGGACAGCACACAGATACGCAGTATTTT,CASSEGNGQHTDTQYF
TRBV11-2,NA,TRBJ2-1,NA,TGTGCCAGCAGCACAACCTGGGGGGGCCCGAAACTTTACAATGAGCAGTTCTTC,CASSTTWGGPKLYNEQFF
TRBV2,NA,TRBJ1-5,NA,TGTGCCAGCAGCCCACTCAATCAGCCCCAGCATTTT,CASSPLNQPQHF
TRBV7-9,NA,TRBJ2-2,NA,TGTGCCAGCAGCTTAGATCACAGCACCGGGGAGCTGTTTTTT,CASSLDHSTGELFF
TRBV2,once,TRBJ1-2,TRBD1,TGTGCCAGCACAGGGACAGGGGGCGGCTACACCTTC,CASTGTGGGYTF
TRBV25-1,few,TRBJ1-2,NA,TGTGCCAGCAGTGAGCCGAACAGGGTTGGTGATGGCTACACCTTC,CASSEPNRVGDGYTF
TRBV5-1,NA,TRBJ2-3,NA,TGCGCCAGCAGCTTGGAAGGGGGTCCCGGTATTGATACGCAGTATTTT,CASSLEGGPGIDTQYF
TRBV10-3,NA,TRBJ1-3,NA,TGTGCCATCAGTTTATCAGGGACAAACTCTGGAAACACCATATATTTT,CAISLSGTNSGNTIYF
TRBV12-5,NA,TRBJ1-5,NA,TGTGCTAGTGGTTTGGTAATGTGCGGTGGGTATAGCAATCAGCCCCAGCATTTT,CASGLVMCGGYSNQPQHF
TRBV5-6,NA,TRBJ1-2,NA,TGTGCCAGCAACGGGTCTCCAAACTATGGCTACACCTTC,CASNGSPNYGYTF
TRBV5-1,NA,TRBJ1-4,NA,TGCGCCAGCCAAAAGGTGGGGAACAGGGACGAAAAACTGTTTTTT,CASQKVGNRDEKLFF
TRBV5-6,NA,TRBJ1-3,NA,TGTGCCAGCAGCTTGACCAGGGGCGCTGGAAACACCATATATTTT,CASSLTRGAGNTIYF
TRBV6-2/TRBV6-3,NA,TRBJ2-2,NA,TGTGCCAGCAGTTTGAGTAGCGACACCGGGGAGCTGTTTTTT,CASSLSSDTGELFF
TRBV7-9,NA,TRBJ2-1,TRBD2,TGTGCCAGCAGCCCCGGACTAGCGGTTGAGCAGTTCTTC,CASSPGLAVEQFF
TRBV5-6,NA,TRBJ2-5,NA,TGTGCCAGCAGCTTGGAATTAGGTGAGGCCCAAGAGACCCAGTACTTC,CASSLELGEAQETQYF
TRBV18,NA,TRBJ2-7,NA,TGTGCCAGCTCACGGGGCCTCGGTAACCGGTACTTC,CASSRGLGNRYF
TRBV15,NA,TRBJ2-5,TRBD2,TGTGCCACCAGCAGAGATATGGCTAGCGGCGAGCAGACCCAGTACTTC,CATSRDMASGEQTQYF
TRBV5-1,NA,TRBJ1-3,NA,TGCGCCAGCAGCCAAATACAGGGATCTGGAAACACCATATATTTT,CASSQIQGSGNTIYF
TRBV6-5,NA,TRBJ1-2,NA,TGTGCCAGCAGTTACTCAGCCGGGGTGGGCGGCTACACCTTC,CASSYSAGVGGYTF